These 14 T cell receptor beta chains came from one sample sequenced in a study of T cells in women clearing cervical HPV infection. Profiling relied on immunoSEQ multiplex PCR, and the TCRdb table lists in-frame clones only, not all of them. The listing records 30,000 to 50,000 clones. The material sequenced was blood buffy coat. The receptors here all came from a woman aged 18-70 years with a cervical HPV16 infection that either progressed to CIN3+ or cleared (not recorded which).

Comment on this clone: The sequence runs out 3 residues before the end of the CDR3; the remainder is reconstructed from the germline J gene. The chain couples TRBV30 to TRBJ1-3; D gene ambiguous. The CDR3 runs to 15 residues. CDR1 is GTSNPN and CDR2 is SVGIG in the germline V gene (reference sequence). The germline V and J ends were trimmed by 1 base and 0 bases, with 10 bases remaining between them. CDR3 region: CAWSDGALSGNTIYF. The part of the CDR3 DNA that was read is TGTGCCTGGAGTGACGGTGCTCTCTCTGGAAACACC.

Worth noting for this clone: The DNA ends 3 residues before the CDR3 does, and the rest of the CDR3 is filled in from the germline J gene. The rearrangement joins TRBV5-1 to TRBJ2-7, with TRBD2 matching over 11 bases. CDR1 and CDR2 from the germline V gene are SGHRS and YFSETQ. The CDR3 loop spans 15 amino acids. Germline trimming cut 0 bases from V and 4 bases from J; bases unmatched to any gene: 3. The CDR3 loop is CASSLAGLADYEQYF. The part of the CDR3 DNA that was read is TGCGCCAGCAGCTTGGCGGGACTAGCGGATTACGAG.

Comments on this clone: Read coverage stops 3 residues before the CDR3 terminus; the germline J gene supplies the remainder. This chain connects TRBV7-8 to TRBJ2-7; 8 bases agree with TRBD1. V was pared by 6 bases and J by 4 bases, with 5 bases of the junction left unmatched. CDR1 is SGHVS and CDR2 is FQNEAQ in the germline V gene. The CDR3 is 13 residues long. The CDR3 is CASSMTGEYEQYF. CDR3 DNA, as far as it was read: TGTGCCAGCAGTATGACAGGGGAATACGAG.

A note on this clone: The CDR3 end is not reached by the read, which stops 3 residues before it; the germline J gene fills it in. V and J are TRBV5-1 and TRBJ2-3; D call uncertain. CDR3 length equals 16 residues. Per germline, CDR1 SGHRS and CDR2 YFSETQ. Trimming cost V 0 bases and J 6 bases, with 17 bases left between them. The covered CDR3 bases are TGCGCCAGCAGCTTGGCGGGTCTCTCCTATGTGGATACG. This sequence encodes CASSLAGLSYVDT. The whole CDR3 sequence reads CASSLAGLSYVDTQYF.

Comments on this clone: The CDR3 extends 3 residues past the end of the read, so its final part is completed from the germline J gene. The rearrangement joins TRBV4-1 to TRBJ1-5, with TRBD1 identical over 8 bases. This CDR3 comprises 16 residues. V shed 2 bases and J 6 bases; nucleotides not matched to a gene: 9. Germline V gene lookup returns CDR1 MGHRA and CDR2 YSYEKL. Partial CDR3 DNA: TGCGCCAGCAGCCAACCTGGACAGGGCGGAGGTCAGCCC. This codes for CASSQPGQGGGQP. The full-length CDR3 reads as CASSQPGQGGGQPQHF.

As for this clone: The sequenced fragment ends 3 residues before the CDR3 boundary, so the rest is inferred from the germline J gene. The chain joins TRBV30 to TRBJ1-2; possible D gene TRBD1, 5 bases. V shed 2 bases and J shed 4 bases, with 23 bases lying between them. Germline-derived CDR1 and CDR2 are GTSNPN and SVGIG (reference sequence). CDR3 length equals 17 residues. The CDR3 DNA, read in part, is TGTGCCTGGAGTTCTTCTTCCGGGCGGGGCCTTACCTATGGC. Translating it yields CAWSSSSGRGLTYG. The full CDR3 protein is CAWSSSSGRGLTYGYTF.

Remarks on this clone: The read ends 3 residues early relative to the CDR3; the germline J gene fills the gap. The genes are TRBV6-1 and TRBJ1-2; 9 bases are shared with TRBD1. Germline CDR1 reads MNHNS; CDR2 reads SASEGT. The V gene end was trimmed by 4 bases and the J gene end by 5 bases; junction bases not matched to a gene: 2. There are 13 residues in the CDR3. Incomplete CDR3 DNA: TGTGCCAGCAGTGGACAGGGGGGGTATGGC. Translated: CASSGQGGYG. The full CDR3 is CASSGQGGYGYTF.

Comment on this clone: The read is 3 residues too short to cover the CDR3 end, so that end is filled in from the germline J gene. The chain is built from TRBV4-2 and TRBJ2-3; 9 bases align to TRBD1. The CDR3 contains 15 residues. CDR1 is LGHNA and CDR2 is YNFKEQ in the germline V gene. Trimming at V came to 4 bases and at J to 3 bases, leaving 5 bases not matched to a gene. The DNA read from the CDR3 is TGTGCCAGCAGCCGACCGGGACAGGGAACAGATACG. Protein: CASSRPGQGTDT. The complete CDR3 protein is CASSRPGQGTDTQYF.

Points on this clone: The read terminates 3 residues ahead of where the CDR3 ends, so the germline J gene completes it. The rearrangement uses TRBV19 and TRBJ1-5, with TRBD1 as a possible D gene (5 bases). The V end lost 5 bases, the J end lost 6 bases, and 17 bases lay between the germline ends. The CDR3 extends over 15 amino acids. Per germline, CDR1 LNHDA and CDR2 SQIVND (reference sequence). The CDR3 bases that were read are TGTGCCAGTAGTGGCAGGCAGGCGGGGGGTCAGCCC. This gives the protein CASSGRQAGGQP. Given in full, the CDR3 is CASSGRQAGGQPQHF.

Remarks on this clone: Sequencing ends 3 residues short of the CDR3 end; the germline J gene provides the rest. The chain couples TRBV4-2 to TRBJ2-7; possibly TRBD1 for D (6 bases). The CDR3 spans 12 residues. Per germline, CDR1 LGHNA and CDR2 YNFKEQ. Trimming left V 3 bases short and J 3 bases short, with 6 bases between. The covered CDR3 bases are TGTGCCAGCAGCCAGGACAGCTACGAG. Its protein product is CASSQDSYE. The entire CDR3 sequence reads CASSQDSYEQYF.

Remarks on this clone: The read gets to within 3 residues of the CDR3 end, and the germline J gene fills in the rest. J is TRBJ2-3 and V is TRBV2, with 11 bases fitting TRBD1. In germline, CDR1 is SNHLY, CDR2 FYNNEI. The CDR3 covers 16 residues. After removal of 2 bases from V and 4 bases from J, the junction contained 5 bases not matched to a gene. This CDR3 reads CASSEHPGQGADTQYF. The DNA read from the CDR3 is TGTGCCAGCAGTGAACATCCGGGACAGGGGGCAGATACG.

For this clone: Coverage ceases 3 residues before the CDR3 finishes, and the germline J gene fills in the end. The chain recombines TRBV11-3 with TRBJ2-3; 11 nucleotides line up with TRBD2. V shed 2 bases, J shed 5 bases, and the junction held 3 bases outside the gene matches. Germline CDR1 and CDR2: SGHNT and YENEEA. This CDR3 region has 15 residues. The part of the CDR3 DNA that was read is TGTGCCAGCAGCTTAAGTCTAGCGGGGGGAGATACG. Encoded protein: CASSLSLAGGDT. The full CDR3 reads CASSLSLAGGDTQYF.

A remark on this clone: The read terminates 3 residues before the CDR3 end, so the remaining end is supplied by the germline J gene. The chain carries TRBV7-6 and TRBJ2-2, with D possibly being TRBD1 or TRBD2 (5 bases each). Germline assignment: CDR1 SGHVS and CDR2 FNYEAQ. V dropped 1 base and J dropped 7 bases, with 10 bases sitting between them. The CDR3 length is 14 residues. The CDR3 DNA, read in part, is TGTGCCAGCAGCTTAGGACTGAGGGGCGGGGAG. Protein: CASSLGLRGGE. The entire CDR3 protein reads CASSLGLRGGELFF.

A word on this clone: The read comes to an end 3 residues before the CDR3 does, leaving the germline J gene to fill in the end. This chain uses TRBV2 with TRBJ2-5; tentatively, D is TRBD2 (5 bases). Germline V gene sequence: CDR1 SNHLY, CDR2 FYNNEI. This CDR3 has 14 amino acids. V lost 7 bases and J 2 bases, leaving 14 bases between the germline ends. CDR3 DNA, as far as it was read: TGTGCCAGCACCCCACTAGAGTGGCAAGAGACC. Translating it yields CASTPLEWQET. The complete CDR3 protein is CASTPLEWQETQYF. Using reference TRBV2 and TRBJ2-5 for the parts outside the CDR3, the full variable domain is EPEVTQTPSHQVTQMGQEVILRCVPISNHLYFYWYRQILGQKVEFLVSFYNNEISEKSEIFDDQFSVERPDGSNFTLKIRSTKLEDSAMYFCASTPLEWQETQYFGPGTRLLVL.